The 21 T cell receptor beta chains below were found in one sample sequenced in a study of T cell repertoires in cytomegalovirus infection. TCRdb re-analysed the reads in MiXCR, keeping a single row per CDR3 protein. The sample comprises approximately 910,000 distinct CDR3 sequences, less than 40% of which are singletons, and roughly 13% rests with the top ten. The antigens of these receptors remain unknown. Material: cultured CD8+ T cells from PBMCs, obtained from culture after CMV antigen stimulation. These receptors all come from a human donor in good health (CMV status not recorded). Some clones in this sample may be carry-over from other donors' samples.

V usage is TRBV7-2 and J usage is TRBJ2-7, with D uncertain. The CDR3 extends over 16 amino acids. Trimming removed 5 bases from V and 0 bases from J, with 17 bases in between. From germline, CDR1 is SGHTA and CDR2 FQGNSA. CDR3 amino acids: CASSQTPTVPSYEQYF. As DNA, the CDR3 is TGTGCCAGCAGCCAAACCCCTACAGTACCCTCCTACGAGCAGTACTTC.

The chain has TRBV7-8 and TRBJ1-1; D is uncertain. In germline, CDR1 is SGHVS, CDR2 FQNEAQ. Trimming pared 5 bases from V and 0 bases from J, leaving 10 bases between. This CDR3 contains 14 residues. The CDR3 loop reads CASSPVWMNTEAFF. The CDR3 nucleotides read TGTGCCAGCAGCCCAGTATGGATGAACACTGAAGCTTTCTTT. The variable domain in full, completed from reference TRBV7-8 and TRBJ1-1, reads GAGVSQSPRYKVAKRGQDVALRCDPISGHVSLFWYQQALGQGPEFLTYFQNEAQLDKSGLPSDRFFAERPEGSVSTLKIQRTQQEDSAVYLCASSPVWMNTEAFFGQGTRLTVV.

This clonotype has more than one count but fewer than ten. V is TRBV12-3 or TRBV12-4 and J is TRBJ2-2, with TRBD1 matching 11 bases. The CDR3 totals 14 residues. J lost 6 bases, V lost 5 bases, and 2 bases had no gene match. CDR3 nucleotides: TGTGCCAGCAGTGGGACAGGGGGGCCCGGGGAGCTGTTTTTT. Protein product: CASSGTGGPGELFF.

V and J are TRBV2 and TRBJ2-1; tentative D call: TRBD1 (6 bases). The germline gives CDR1 SNHLY, CDR2 FYNNEI. Trimming removed 2 bases from V and 6 bases from J, with 20 bases in between. The CDR3 has 17 amino acids. For the CDR3, the DNA is TGTGCCAGCAGTGAAATTTGGGCAGGGGATTCTGTCAATGAGCAGTTCTTC. It translates to CASSEIWAGDSVNEQFF.

A word on this clonotype: This could be a read error, since a much larger clone is one nucleotide away. The V and J genes are TRBV7-9 and TRBJ1-2; D perhaps matches TRBD1 (5 bases). V was cut by 7 bases and J by 8 bases, with 11 bases left in between. CDR3 length: 11 amino acids. In germline, CDR1 is SEHNR, CDR2 FQNEAQ (reference sequence). The CDR3 region has the DNA TGTGCCAGCATGGTAGGGGTCGGCTACACCTTC. This translates into CASMVGVGYTF.

The gene calls are TRBV12-3 or TRBV12-4 and TRBJ1-2; tentatively, D is TRBD1 (5 bases). V shed 3 bases and J shed 6 bases, with 8 bases lying between them. CDR3 length: 12 residues. The chain's CDR3 is CASSFPGNGYTF. The CDR3 nucleotides read TGTGCCAGCAGTTTTCCAGGGAATGGCTACACCTTC.

The chain recombines TRBV7-2 with TRBJ2-3; D may be TRBD1 or TRBD2 (7 bases each). V was shortened by 5 bases and J by 5 bases, with 26 bases between the two germline ends. Germline-derived CDR1 and CDR2 are SGHTA and FQGNSA. The CDR3 contains 18 residues. The CDR3 nucleotides read TGTGCCAGCAGCGCCAGGGGGTTACGGGGGGCCCCCAAAGATACGCAGTATTTT. Translation gives CASSARGLRGAPKDTQYF.

This clonotype was counted only a few times. This sequence joins TRBV19 and TRBJ2-3; TRBD2 matches 9 bases. Per the germline V gene, CDR1 is LNHDA and CDR2 is SQIVND (reference sequence). With V trimmed by 3 bases and J by 3 bases, 4 bases remained unmatched. The CDR3 sequence is 15 residues long. The CDR3 bases are TGTGCCAGTAGTATCGGTAGCGGGGGTACAGATACGCAGTATTTT. Translation: CASSIGSGGTDTQYF.

This clonotype was found a few times. The chain uses TRBV6-2 or TRBV6-3 and TRBJ2-7; possibly TRBD2 for D (5 bases). Trimming pared 2 bases from V and 1 base from J, leaving 9 bases between. Per the germline V gene, CDR1 is MNHEY and CDR2 is SVGEGT. CDR3 length: 14 amino acids. The CDR3 DNA sequence: TGTGCCAGCAGTTACAAGAGGGATTCCTACGAGCAGTACGTC. The encoded protein is CASSYKRDSYEQYV.

This clonotype was seen a handful of times. The chain carries TRBV28 and TRBJ1-1, with D maybe TRBD1 (5 bases). With 5 bases removed from V and 4 bases from J, the gap between germline ends came to 11 bases. This CDR3 comprises 13 residues. Germline V gene data show CDR1 as MDHEN and CDR2 as SYDVKM. The CDR3 loop reads CASSLGHPTEAFF. CDR3 nucleotide sequence: TGTGCCAGCAGTCTAGGACACCCCACTGAAGCTTTCTTT.

The J gene is TRBJ2-3, the V gene TRBV6-8; 10 bases match TRBD2. V lost 6 bases to trimming and J lost 5 bases; unmatched junction nucleotides: 11. This CDR3 is built from 16 residues. Germline CDR1 and CDR2: MNHGY and SAAAGT. As DNA, the CDR3 is TGTGCCAGCAGCATAAAGCGGGGGGGCCGTAAAGATACGCAGTATTTT. Amino acid sequence: CASSIKRGGRKDTQYF.

In this sample, this clonotype turned up many times. This sequence joins TRBV7-3 and TRBJ2-2; unclear D gene. The V and J ends lost 1 base and 6 bases respectively, with 6 bases between them. CDR3 size: 13 residues. CDR1 SGHTA and CDR2 FQGTGA come from the germline V gene. The DNA of the CDR3 is TGTGCCAGCAGCTTAAAGGGTGCCGGGGAGCTGTTTTTT. As protein: CASSLKGAGELFF. Drawing the rest from reference TRBV7-3 and TRBJ2-2, the complete variable domain is GAGVSQTPSNKVTEKGKYVELRCDPISGHTALYWYRQSLGQGPEFLIYFQGTGAADDSGLPNDRFFAVRPEGSVSTLKIQRTERGDSAVYLCASSLKGAGELFFGEGSRLTVL.

The V call is TRBV10-3, the J call TRBJ2-1, with 12 bases matching TRBD2. The V segment lost 3 bases and the J segment 5 bases; nucleotides outside the gene matches: 5. Germline V lookup: CDR1 ENHRY, CDR2 SYGVKD. The CDR3 length is 16 residues. CDR3 bases: TGTGCCATCAGTGATCGACTAGCGGGGGACCACAATGAGCAGTTCTTC. Translating it yields CAISDRLAGDHNEQFF.

This clonotype was seen a few times. The V gene is TRBV7-9, the J gene TRBJ2-5, with TRBD1 matching 7 bases. The CDR3 consists of 20 residues. With V trimmed by 5 bases and J by 2 bases, 23 bases remained unmatched. Germline assignment: CDR1 SEHNR and CDR2 FQNEAQ (reference sequence). CDR3 region: CASSGRDSRPNPPKQETQYF. DNA of the CDR3: TGTGCCAGCAGCGGCCGGGACAGCCGTCCAAACCCACCCAAACAAGAGACCCAGTACTTC.

The chain combines TRBV5-1 with TRBJ2-7; D unresolved. The CDR3 is 15 residues long. V was shortened by 0 bases and J by 2 bases, with 12 bases between the two germline ends. Germline V CDR1 and CDR2: SGHRS, YFSETQ. CDR3 nucleotide sequence: TGCGCCAGCAGCTTGGATTGGGGTGTAGCCTACGAGCAGTACTTC. Its translation: CASSLDWGVAYEQYF.

This clonotype turned up a few times. The CDR3 spells CASSPGTSGRTDTQYF. CDR3 coding DNA: TGTGCCAGCAGCCCAGGGACTAGCGGACGCACAGATACGCAGTATTTT. The J gene is TRBJ2-3, the V gene TRBV11-3, with 11 bases identical to TRBD2. The junction had 5 bases not matched to a gene; V was cut back by 5 bases and J by 1 base. This CDR3 is 16 amino acids long. Germline CDR1 reads SGHNT; CDR2 reads YENEEA.

The chain has TRBV6-5 and TRBJ2-7; 10 bases match TRBD2. Unmatched junction bases numbered 7, after V lost 6 bases and J lost 2 bases. CDR3 length: 15 amino acids. Germline values: CDR1 MNHEY, CDR2 SVGAGI. CDR3 sequence (DNA): TGTGCCAGCAGGACGACTAGCGGGTCCCCCTACGAGCAGTACTTC. Its translation: CASRTTSGSPYEQYF.

This clonotype has more than one count but fewer than ten. The gene calls are TRBV6-5 and TRBJ2-1, with TRBD2 identical over 8 bases. The V segment lost 8 bases and the J segment 3 bases; nucleotides outside the gene matches: 6. There are 14 residues in the CDR3. Germline CDR1 MNHEY, CDR2 SVGAGI. The CDR3 DNA reads TGTGCCAGCGCTTTCGCGGGGGGCTACAATGAGCAGTTCTTC. It encodes CASAFAGGYNEQFF.

The chain recombines TRBV7-9 with TRBJ2-5, with 8 bases that match TRBD1. Germline-derived CDR1 and CDR2 are SEHNR and FQNEAQ (reference sequence). This CDR3 region has 15 residues. Trimming removed 3 bases from V and 9 bases from J; junction bases left unmatched: 12. The chain's CDR3 is CASSLPGQEGWAQYF. Written as DNA, the CDR3 is TGTGCCAGCAGCTTGCCGGGACAGGAAGGCTGGGCCCAGTACTTC. Combining the CDR3 with reference TRBV7-9 and TRBJ2-5 gives the whole variable domain DTGVSQNPRHKITKRGQNVTFRCDPISEHNRLYWYRQTLGQGPEFLTYFQNEAQLEKSRLLSDRFSAERPKGSFSTLEIQRTEQGDSAMYLCASSLPGQEGWAQYFGPGTRLLVL.

A note on this clonotype: A much bigger clone sits one base away, suggesting this may be a read error. The V call is TRBV4-1, the J call TRBJ2-2; D gene ambiguous. There are 18 residues in the CDR3. Germline-derived CDR1 and CDR2 are MGHRA and YSYEKL. The CDR3 loop is CASRQAAGVFANTGELFF. The DNA for the CDR3 is TGCGCCAGCAGGCAAGCAGCTGGAGTTTTCGCGAACACCGGGGAGCTGTTTTTT.

In this sample, this clonotype turned up many times. The rearrangement uses TRBV28 and TRBJ2-7; D is undetermined. Per the germline V gene, CDR1 is MDHEN and CDR2 is SYDVKM. Trimming cost V 3 bases and J 0 bases, with 6 bases left between them. The length of the CDR3 is 13 residues. The CDR3 nucleotides read TGTGCCAGCAGTTTCCCCGGCTCCTACGAGCAGTACGTC. Translated: CASSFPGSYEQYV.